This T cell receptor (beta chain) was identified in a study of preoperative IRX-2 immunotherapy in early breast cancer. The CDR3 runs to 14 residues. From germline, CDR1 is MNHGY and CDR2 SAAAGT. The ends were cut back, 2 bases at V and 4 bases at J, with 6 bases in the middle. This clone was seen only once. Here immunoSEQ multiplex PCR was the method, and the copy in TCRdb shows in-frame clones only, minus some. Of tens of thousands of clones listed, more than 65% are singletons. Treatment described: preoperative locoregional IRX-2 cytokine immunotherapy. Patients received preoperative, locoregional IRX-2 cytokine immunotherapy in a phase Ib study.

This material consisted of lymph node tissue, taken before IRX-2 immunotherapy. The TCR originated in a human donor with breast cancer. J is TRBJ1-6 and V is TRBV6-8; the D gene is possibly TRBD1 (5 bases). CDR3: CASSYPGYNSPLHF. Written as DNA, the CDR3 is TGTGCCAGCAGTTACCCAGGGTATAATTCACCCCTCCACTTT.